The 21 T cell receptor beta chains given below trace back to one sample, sequenced in a study of post-analysis software for immune sequencing data. Their antigens are not known. Researchers reported that TCR beta cDNA libraries carried unique molecular identifiers. TCRdb called the PCR reads again in MiXCR, with one record for every CDR3 protein. The repertoire holds about 460,000 distinct CDR3 sequences, with roughly 45% as singletons. General observations from the study: Patients showed TRBV5-6, TRBV5-1 and TRBV20-1 among five TRBV segments more frequent than in controls.

Sequenced input: blood. The receptors derive from a girl aged 10 to 17 with multiple sclerosis.

V and J are TRBV4-1 and TRBJ1-2, with D hard to call. Trimming stripped 3 bases from V and 3 bases from J, with 20 bases between. The CDR3 runs to 17 residues. From germline, CDR1 is MGHRA and CDR2 YSYEKL. CDR3 bases: TGCGCCAGCAGCCAGGAGGGTGGGCGGCGAGGGCACTATGGCTACACCTTC. Its protein is CASSQEGGRRGHYGYTF.

In its sample, this clonotype was seen a few times. The chain has TRBV4-1 and TRBJ1-2, with D unclear. Germline V CDR1 and CDR2: MGHRA, YSYEKL. The CDR3 is made up of 15 amino acids. V dropped 2 bases and J dropped 7 bases, with 17 bases sitting between them. CDR3 protein: CASSQSPSLPLGYTF. The CDR3 DNA reads TGCGCCAGCAGCCAATCTCCGTCCCTGCCCCTTGGCTACACCTTC.

The gene calls are TRBV5-1 and TRBJ2-1; TRBD1 is a possible D gene (5 bases). Germline V gives CDR1 SGHRS, CDR2 YFSETQ. The CDR3 contains 14 residues. V was cut by 1 base and J by 5 bases, with 10 bases left in between. CDR3 sequence: CASSLLVGDNEQFF. CDR3 nucleotide sequence: TGCGCCAGCAGCTTGCTCGTAGGGGACAATGAGCAGTTCTTC.

The rearrangement joins TRBV28 to TRBJ2-2, with D tentatively TRBD1 (5 bases). The germline gives CDR1 MDHEN, CDR2 SYDVKM. The CDR3 length is 14 residues. V was trimmed by 5 bases and J by 1 base, leaving 8 bases between them. In DNA form, the CDR3 reads TGTGCCAGCAGTAAAACAGGGAACACCGGGGAGCTGTTTTTT. Translated, it gives CASSKTGNTGELFF.

V and J are TRBV12-3 or TRBV12-4 and TRBJ2-7; 7 bases agree with TRBD1. The CDR3 length is 16 residues. V dropped 0 bases and J dropped 2; count of bases not matched to a gene: 7. CDR3 in amino acids: CASSLAPGTEPYEQYF. DNA for the CDR3: TGTGCCAGCAGTTTAGCCCCCGGGACAGAACCCTACGAGCAGTACTTC.

The chain carries TRBV7-3 and TRBJ2-4; D gene ambiguous. Germline CDR1 and CDR2: SGHTA and FQGTGA. Trimming removed 2 bases at V and 5 bases at J, with 7 bases between. CDR3 length: 13 amino acids. Here the CDR3 reads CASSLSQQNIQYF. CDR3 in DNA: TGTGCCAGCAGCTTATCACAGCAAAACATTCAGTACTTC. Full variable domain (missing parts from reference TRBV7-3 and TRBJ2-4): GAGVSQTPSNKVTEKGKYVELRCDPISGHTALYWYRQSLGQGPEFLIYFQGTGAADDSGLPNDRFFAVRPEGSVSTLKIQRTERGDSAVYLCASSLSQQNIQYFGAGTRLSVL.

V is TRBV6-1 and J is TRBJ2-1, with 10 bases matching TRBD2. With 8 bases clipped from V and 8 bases from J, the junction kept 9 bases outside the gene matches. CDR1 is MNHNS and CDR2 is SASEGT in the germline V gene. The CDR3 is 14 amino acids. The CDR3 coding sequence is TGTGCCAGCCAACGAGCGGGAGGGGGCGATGAGCAGTTCTTC. This sequence encodes CASQRAGGGDEQFF.

This clonotype occurred a few times. The V call is TRBV5-1, the J call TRBJ2-7; D remains unclear. This CDR3 contains 15 residues. Germline V gene lookup returns CDR1 SGHRS and CDR2 YFSETQ. Trimming left V 0 bases short and J 0 bases short, with 10 bases between. The CDR3 DNA reads TGCGCCAGCAGCTTGGACAAGGGCCTCTCCTACGAGCAGTACTTC. Amino acids: CASSLDKGLSYEQYF.

This clonotype was detected a few times. This rearrangement joins TRBV7-9 to TRBJ2-1; D unclear. The V gene lost 3 bases and the J gene lost 6 bases, with 6 bases spanning the gap. CDR1 is SEHNR and CDR2 is FQNEAQ in the germline V gene (reference sequence). The CDR3 length is 12 residues. The CDR3 nucleotides read TGTGCCAGCAGCTTGGAGTTCAATGAGCAGTTCTTC. It translates to CASSLEFNEQFF.

This chain uses TRBV5-6 with TRBJ2-1; D is possibly TRBD1 (5 bases). The V gene's germline CDR1 is SGHDT and CDR2 YYEEEE. V gave up 4 bases and J gave up 5 bases, with 10 bases separating them. The CDR3 runs to 13 residues. The CDR3 DNA follows: TGTGCCAGCAGCCGGACAATAAACAATGAGCAGTTCTTC. This sequence encodes CASSRTINNEQFF.

The rearrangement joins TRBV10-3 to TRBJ1-2; D ambiguous. V shed 3 bases and J shed 6 bases, with 11 bases lying between them. This CDR3 has 13 residues. Germline-derived CDR1 and CDR2 are ENHRY and SYGVKD. In DNA, the CDR3 is TGTGCCATCAGTGAAATCCGAGTCGATGGCTACACCTTC. Amino acids: CAISEIRVDGYTF.

The V call is TRBV5-1, the J call TRBJ2-5; 7 bases agree with TRBD1. Germline CDR1 and CDR2: SGHRS and YFSETQ. This CDR3 has 14 amino acids. Unmatched junction bases numbered 10, after V lost 4 bases and J lost 7 bases. The CDR3 reads CASSPGQAKGTQYF. Here the CDR3 DNA reads TGCGCCAGCAGCCCCGGACAGGCAAAAGGGACCCAGTACTTC.

The chain uses TRBV12-3 or TRBV12-4 and TRBJ1-5; TRBD1 matches at 10 bases. The CDR3 is made up of 14 amino acids. V trimming: 4 bases; J trimming: 5 bases; junction bases outside the gene matches: 2. The CDR3 loop reads CASSWDRGDQPQHF. As DNA, the CDR3 is TGTGCCAGCAGTTGGGACAGGGGCGATCAGCCCCAGCATTTT.

The chain uses TRBV10-3 and TRBJ1-2; weak D call: TRBD1 (6 bases). There are 15 residues in the CDR3. Trimming took 2 bases from V and 3 from J, leaving 13 bases between them. Per germline, CDR1 ENHRY and CDR2 SYGVKD. The CDR3 DNA sequence: TGTGCCATCAGTGAGGATCAGGGGACCTACTATGGCTACACCTTC. It specifies CAISEDQGTYYGYTF.

The chain couples TRBV6-2 or TRBV6-3 to TRBJ2-1, with 8 bases lining up with TRBD2. CDR1 MNHEY and CDR2 SVGEGT come from the germline V gene. CDR3 length: 12 residues. V lost 6 bases to trimming and J lost 8 bases; unmatched junction nucleotides: 3. CDR3 in amino acids: CASSRSGDEQFF. Written as DNA, the CDR3 is TGTGCCAGCAGCCGTAGCGGGGATGAGCAGTTCTTC.

The chain links TRBV6-5 to TRBJ2-1, with 12 bases that match TRBD2. The CDR3 extends over 15 amino acids. V lost 2 bases and J lost 7; bases outside the gene matches: 3. Germline assignment: CDR1 MNHEY and CDR2 SVGAGI. The CDR3 sequence: CASSYAGTSGNEQFF. The CDR3 coding sequence is TGTGCCAGCAGTTACGCCGGGACTAGCGGGAATGAGCAGTTCTTC.

V usage is TRBV6-5 and J usage is TRBJ1-1, with D perhaps matching TRBD1 (6 bases). Trimming took 2 bases from V and 8 from J, leaving 15 bases between them. The CDR3 has 14 residues. Germline V gene sequence: CDR1 MNHEY, CDR2 SVGAGI. CDR3 region: CASSYANQGTEAFF. DNA of the CDR3: TGTGCCAGCAGTTACGCGAACCAGGGGACAGAAGCTTTCTTT.

In the case of this clonotype: A read error may account for a junction end that differs from germline. The rearrangement links TRBV20-1 to TRBJ2-3; perhaps TRBD2 as D (5 bases). CDR1 and CDR2 (germline): DFQATT, SNEGSKA (reference sequence). The CDR3 runs 13 residues. The CDR3 loop is CGARTPEADTQYF. The DNA for the CDR3 is TGCGGTGCTAGGACCCCGGAGGCAGATACGCAGTATTTT.

This chain connects TRBV7-2 to TRBJ2-7; D might be TRBD2 (5 bases). The CDR3 contains 14 residues. The V and J ends lost 2 bases and 3 bases respectively, with 11 bases between them. Germline-derived CDR1 and CDR2 are SGHTA and FQGNSA. The DNA for the CDR3 is TGTGCCAGCAGCTTACTGTCTAGCAACTACGAGCAGTACTTC. Translated, it gives CASSLLSSNYEQYF.

This rearrangement joins TRBV25-1 to TRBJ2-5; D may be TRBD1 (5 bases). Trimming pared 2 bases from V and 2 bases from J, leaving 15 bases between. The CDR3 consists of 16 residues. Germline loops: CDR1 MGHDK, CDR2 SYGVNS. CDR3 protein: CASSERRGTGQETQYF. CDR3 sequence (DNA): TGTGCCAGCAGTGAACGCCGTGGTACAGGACAAGAGACCCAGTACTTC.

This clonotype occurred a few times. This chain uses TRBV7-3 with TRBJ2-1; TRBD2 matches 10 bases. The CDR3 has 18 amino acids. The germline gives CDR1 SGHTA, CDR2 FQGTGA. Germline trimming cut 2 bases from V and 3 bases from J; bases unmatched to any gene: 10. The CDR3 DNA is TGTGCCAGCAGCTTAGGGGGCTCCGGGACTAGCGACTACAATGAGCAGTTCTTC. As protein: CASSLGGSGTSDYNEQFF.